This TCR beta chain was recovered during a study of neurological immune-mediated disorders. Study-level findings and limits: HTLV-1-associated myelopathy displayed the greatest TCR clonal expansion, and multiple sclerosis exhibited the smallest, lower than that of healthy controls.

Germline V lookup: CDR1 SGHRS, CDR2 YFSETQ. The CDR3 totals 14 residues. Trimming took 4 bases from V and 4 from J, leaving 13 bases between them. The authors made cDNA by 5'RACE with 10-nucleotide random UMIs. TCRdb analysed the 5' RACE reads with MiXCR anew, one entry per CDR3 protein. Among about 50,000 distinct CDR3 sequences listed, under 13% were seen once. Source material was 2 million unsorted PBMCs, stored at -80 °C in RNAlater. This clonotype was observed many times. Its target is not known. The sample comprised PBMCs. The TCR sequence derives from a man between 65 and 79 years old with HTLV-1-associated myelopathy (HAM/TSP). The chain has TRBV5-1 and TRBJ2-3; D may match TRBD1 or TRBD2 (5 bases each). The CDR3 region has the DNA TGCGCCAGCAGCCCAGGGCATAGCGCAGATACGCAGTATTTT. It yields the protein CASSPGHSADTQYF.